This T cell receptor beta chain was identified in a study of blood T cell repertoires in COVID-19 (dated by TCRdb to 2019 to 2021). With respect to the entire study: Samples covering the acute and convalescent phases of COVID-19 were provided by collaborators in the United States, Italy and Spain. The prospective study material was composed of cDNA or gDNA derived from T cells, B-cell-depleted T cells, or PBMCs. The dataset comprised deeply sampled blood TCRbeta repertoires from subjects exposed to, actively infected with, or recovered from COVID-19. The repertoires were made available in a free public database intended to serve as a resource for research on the immune response to SARS-CoV-2. Samples were obtained from the ongoing ImmuneRACE study (first 160 participants) and from roughly 1,300 subjects provided by 6 global collaborators. A de-identified subject ID, COVID-19 status, age in years and sex were almost always included in the sample metadata. HLA class I and class II types, where available, came from metadata supplied by the sample provider rather than from assay-based typing.

The immunoSEQ Assay, a bias-controlled multiplex PCR, was used to amplify TCRbeta CDR3 regions from genomic DNA. The authors processed their data as follows. The number of nucleated cells in each sample was estimated by amplification of reference gene primers within the assay. To quantify the absolute abundance of each unique TCRbeta CDR3 rearrangement, sequence reads were collapsed and filtered. Productive Simpson clonality was computed per sample as the square root of Simpson's diversity index over productive rearrangements. TCRdb mirrors the immuneACCESS table, restricted to in-frame sequences. Some clones are absent from its copies; in checked studies, under half trace to an unresolved V gene, and the reason for the others is unknown. V, J and clone size derive from that table, while D and trimming were established from the DNA sequence. A total of 210,000 or so clones appear in this sample, around 80% of them only once. Approximately 3% of the sample goes to the ten largest clones.

Broader findings and caveats from the paper: The amount of clinical and demographic metadata varied by source and participant and was provided uncurated.

The collaborating institutions used their own protocols to collect whole blood in K2EDTA tubes. For TCRbeta analysis, collaborators shipped samples as frozen whole blood, isolated PBMCs, or DNA extracted from either of those sample types. Worth noting for this clone: The antigen it recognizes is unknown. Base-call qualities are not available, and no considerably larger clone is one nucleotide away.

Cut back by 6 bases and 3 bases, the V and J ends lie 18 bases apart. In the germline V gene, CDR1 corresponds to MNHEY and CDR2 to SVGAGI. The CDR3 has 15 amino acids, counting the end cysteine and phenylalanine. The CDR3 DNA has 45 bases and is translated from base 1. The specimen sequenced was peripheral blood. Recombination linked TRBV6-5 to TRBJ2-7; TRBD2 might be the D gene, on 5 matching bases. This clonotype was obtained from a woman over 75 with active or convalescent COVID-19. The nucleotides are TGTGCCAGCAGCCTCCTAGGAATCGGGGTCTACGAGCAGTACTTC. It specifies CASSLLGIGVYEQYF.